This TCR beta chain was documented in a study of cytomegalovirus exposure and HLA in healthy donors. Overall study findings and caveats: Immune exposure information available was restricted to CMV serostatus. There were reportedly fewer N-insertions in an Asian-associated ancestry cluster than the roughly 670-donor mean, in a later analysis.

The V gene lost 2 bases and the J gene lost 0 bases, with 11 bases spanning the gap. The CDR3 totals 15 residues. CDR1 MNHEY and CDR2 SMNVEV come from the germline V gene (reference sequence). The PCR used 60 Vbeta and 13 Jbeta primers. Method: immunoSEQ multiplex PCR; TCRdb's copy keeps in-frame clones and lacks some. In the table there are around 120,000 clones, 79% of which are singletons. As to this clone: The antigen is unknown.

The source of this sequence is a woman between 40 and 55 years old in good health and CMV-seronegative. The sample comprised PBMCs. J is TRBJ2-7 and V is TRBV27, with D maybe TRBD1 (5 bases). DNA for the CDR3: TGTGCCAGCAGTTTAATCCCACAGGCCTCCTACGAGCAGTACTTC. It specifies CASSLIPQASYEQYF.